What follows are 20 T cell receptor beta chains derived from one specimen sequenced in a study of regulatory T cells in long-lasting Graves disease. According to the study, TCR beta libraries were built with iRepertoire HTBI primers and CDR3-region Arm-PCR. MiXCR, applied by TCRdb to the multiplex PCR reads, yields one record per CDR3 protein. The table has hundreds of thousands of distinct CDR3 sequences, under 20% seen once. Time point meaning: newly diagnosed GD, antithyroid drugs for less than 3 months. PBMC-derived RNA was used for the TCR library. This sample also appeared in a second study, on T cells in Graves' hyperthyroidism and ophthalmopathy.

Sequencing was performed on peripheral blood mononuclear cells (PBMCs), taken at new diagnosis, from a patient treated with antithyroid drugs. These TCRs come from a woman aged 25 to 39 with Graves disease.

This clonotype showed up just a few times. The J gene is TRBJ2-5, the V gene TRBV5-1; 11 nucleotides line up with TRBD1. CDR1 and CDR2 from the germline V gene are SGHRS and YFSETQ. This CDR3 is 16 amino acids long. Germline trimming cut 0 bases from V and 0 bases from J; bases unmatched to any gene: 1. This chain's CDR3 is CASSLGDRGNQETQYF. CDR3 DNA: TGCGCCAGCAGCTTGGGGGACAGGGGGAACCAAGAGACCCAGTACTTC.

The chain is built from TRBV5-4 and TRBJ2-7; possible D gene TRBD2, 6 bases. Matching the DNA end better, TRBJ2-3 makes the J call doubtful. Looked up from germline, CDR1 is SGHNT and CDR2 is YYREEE (reference sequence). The CDR3 is made up of 13 amino acids. CDR3 coding DNA: TGTGCCAGCAGGGCGACTAGTTCAGGTACGCAGTATTTT. Its translation is CASRATSSGTQYF.

Many counts were recorded for this clonotype. This chain links TRBV28 with TRBJ2-1; TRBD1 matches at 7 bases. This CDR3 has 16 amino acids. Germline CDR1 and CDR2: MDHEN and SYDVKM. With V trimmed by 1 base and J by 4 bases, 7 bases remained unmatched. For the CDR3, the DNA is TGTGCCAGCAGTTTATTGGGACAGACATTATACAATGAGCAGTTCTTC. Protein sequence: CASSLLGQTLYNEQFF.

J is TRBJ2-1 and V is TRBV7-9; D is perhaps TRBD2 (5 bases). V lost 2 bases and J 6 bases, leaving 17 bases between the germline ends. CDR1 is SEHNR and CDR2 is FQNEAQ in the germline V gene (reference sequence). The CDR3 sequence is 16 residues long. CDR3 sequence: CASSLFMGVRPNEQFF. The DNA of the CDR3 is TGTGCCAGCAGCTTATTCATGGGAGTTCGACCCAATGAGCAGTTCTTC. The full variable domain, completed using reference TRBV7-9 and TRBJ2-1, is DTGVSQNPRHKITKRGQNVTFRCDPISEHNRLYWYRQTLGQGPEFLTYFQNEAQLEKSRLLSDRFSAERPKGSFSTLEIQRTEQGDSAMYLCASSLFMGVRPNEQFFGPGTRLTVL.

The CDR3 nucleotides are TGTGCCAGCAGCTCCATTATAGCGGGGCTCCCTGCGACCCTGCTGTTCTTC. Protein: CASSSIIAGLPATLLFF. The chain uses TRBV11-2 and TRBJ2-1, with TRBD2 matching over 8 bases. The V gene's germline CDR1 is SGHAT and CDR2 FQNNGV. After removal of 4 bases from V and 15 bases from J, the junction contained 23 bases not matched to a gene. The length of the CDR3 is 17 residues. Looking up the rest from reference TRBV11-2 and TRBJ2-1 gives the full variable domain: EAGVAQSPRYKIIEKRQSVAFWCNPISGHATLYWYQQILGQGPKLLIQFQNNGVVDDSQLPKDRFSAERLKGVDSTLKIQPAKLEDSAVYLCASSSIIAGLPATLLFFGPGTRLTVL.

This clonotype has ten or more counts. The J gene is TRBJ1-4, the V gene TRBV11-2; D gene uncertain. Germline V lookup: CDR1 SGHAT, CDR2 FQNNGV. The V end lost 1 base, the J end lost 7 bases, and 10 bases lay between the germline ends. The CDR3 consists of 14 residues. This CDR3 reads CASSLGTAVEKLFF. The DNA for the CDR3 is TGTGCCAGCAGCTTAGGGACGGCGGTTGAAAAACTGTTTTTT.

This clonotype appeared many times. This sequence joins TRBV20-1 and TRBJ1-2, with D unresolved. Looked up from germline, CDR1 is DFQATT and CDR2 is SNEGSKA (reference sequence). The V end was cut by 2 bases, the J end by 3 bases, with 7 bases between. CDR3 length: 12 residues. The CDR3 nucleotides read TGCAGTGCTAGATCCGGCTACTATGGCTACACCTTC. The encoded protein is CSARSGYYGYTF.

The chain's CDR3 is CASSSIAETETQYF. In nucleotides, the CDR3 is TGTGCCAGCAGTTCCATAGCGGAAACAGAGACCCAGTACTTC. The J gene is TRBJ2-5, the V gene TRBV28, with a tentative D call TRBD2 (6 bases). V shed 4 bases and J shed 4 bases, with 13 bases lying between them. Germline-derived CDR1 and CDR2 are MDHEN and SYDVKM. The CDR3 is 14 amino acids.

This chain uses TRBV7-2 with TRBJ1-3, with no clear D. The CDR3 is 14 amino acids. CDR1 is SGHTA and CDR2 is FQGNSA in the germline V gene. Trimming removed 6 bases from V and 0 bases from J, with 9 bases in between. The CDR3 nucleotides are TGTGCCAGCAGGAAAGGGAGCTCTGGAAACACCATATATTTT. Translated, it gives CASRKGSSGNTIYF.

This clonotype was counted at least ten times. The chain carries TRBV28 and TRBJ2-7, with TRBD2 matching over 11 bases. Germline CDR1 reads MDHEN; CDR2 reads SYDVKM. V was pared by 6 bases and J by 4 bases, with 8 bases of the junction left unmatched. The CDR3 consists of 15 residues. The CDR3 sequence is CASSPTSGILYEQYF. CDR3 DNA: TGTGCCAGCAGCCCGACTAGCGGGATCTTGTACGAGCAGTACTTC. The variable domain in full, with the rest retrieved from reference TRBV28 and TRBJ2-7, is DVKVTQSSRYLVKRTGEKVFLECVQDMDHENMFWYRQDPGLGLRLIYFSYDVKMKEKGDIPEGYSVSREKKERFSLILESASTNQTSMYLCASSPTSGILYEQYFGPGTRLTVT.

This clonotype was observed at least ten times. V is TRBV2 and J is TRBJ2-1, with 7 bases lining up with TRBD2. V was pared by 11 bases and J by 7 bases, with 14 bases of the junction left unmatched. CDR1 and CDR2 (germline): SNHLY, FYNNEI. This CDR3 has 14 residues. The CDR3 loop is CAGGESGTYNEQFF. CDR3 sequence (DNA): TGTGCCGGGGGGGAATCCGGGACTTATAATGAGCAGTTCTTC.

This clonotype was detected ten times or more. The chain uses TRBV12-3 or TRBV12-4 and TRBJ2-3; tentative D call: TRBD1 (5 bases). The V and J ends lost 7 bases and 4 bases respectively, with 9 bases between them. The CDR3 sequence is 12 residues long. CDR3 amino acids: CASTDSSDTQYF. The CDR3 DNA sequence: TGTGCCAGCACTGACAGTTCAGATACGCAGTATTTT.

This clonotype showed up just a few times. The CDR3 nucleotides read TGTGCCAGCAGCTTTCTTCAGAAAGAGACCCAGTACTTC. Its protein product is CASSFLQKETQYF. The V gene is TRBV5-4, the J gene TRBJ2-5; D is ambiguous. Germline values: CDR1 SGHNT, CDR2 YYREEE (reference sequence). Trimming shortened V by 2 bases and J by 3 bases, and 8 bases separated the two germline ends. The CDR3 consists of 13 residues.

This clonotype was seen only a few times. The rearrangement uses TRBV7-9 and TRBJ1-2; 11 bases line up with TRBD1. The J segment lost 8 bases and the V segment lost 5 bases, leaving 10 bases of the junction unmatched. CDR1 is SEHNR, CDR2 FQNEAQ, per germline (reference sequence). The CDR3 totals 15 residues. This chain's CDR3 is CASSTTPGTGGGYTF. The CDR3 coding sequence is TGTGCCAGCAGCACAACCCCCGGGACAGGGGGAGGCTACACCTTC.

This clonotype was counted at least ten times. The J gene is TRBJ2-4, the V gene TRBV24-1; weak D call: TRBD1 (6 bases). Germline CDR1 KGHDR, CDR2 SFDVKD. The ends were cut back, 4 bases at V and 1 base at J, with 16 bases in the middle. This CDR3 has 17 residues. The CDR3 DNA reads TGTGCCACCAGTGAGGCCGCCACAGGGTTGGCCAAAAACATTCAGTACTTC. This translates into CATSEAATGLAKNIQYF.

This clonotype was seen repeatedly, ten times or more. V gene TRBV28 combines with J gene TRBJ2-7; TRBD2 matches at 11 bases. The germline gives CDR1 MDHEN, CDR2 SYDVKM. This CDR3 has 15 amino acids. V lost 5 bases to trimming and J lost 1 base; unmatched junction nucleotides: 4. In DNA, the CDR3 is TGTGCCAGCAGTGGGCTAGCGGGAGGTTCCTACGAGCAGTACTTC. Protein product: CASSGLAGGSYEQYF.

This clonotype was observed a handful of times. The rearrangement links TRBV3-1 to TRBJ2-4; D uncertain. Germline-derived CDR1 and CDR2 are LGHDT and YNNKEL (reference sequence). V was pared by 0 bases and J by 1 base, with 10 bases between. This CDR3 contains 16 residues. CDR3 loop: CASSQDEYLAKNIQYF. The CDR3 region has the DNA TGTGCCAGCAGCCAAGATGAATACCTGGCCAAAAACATTCAGTACTTC.

The chain uses TRBV6-5 and TRBJ1-2; 7 positions match TRBD1. The CDR3 has 15 amino acids. Trimming cost V 2 bases and J 3 bases; bases outside gene matches: 6. Per germline, CDR1 MNHEY and CDR2 SVGAGI. This CDR3 is CASSYQTGEDYGYTF. The CDR3, as DNA: TGTGCCAGCAGTTACCAAACAGGGGAAGACTATGGCTACACCTTC.

This clonotype has a count of ten or more. The chain employs TRBV5-1 and TRBJ2-3, with D possibly called TRBD1 or TRBD2 (6 bases each). The ends were cut back, 0 bases at V and 4 bases at J, with 9 bases in the middle. Germline V gene data show CDR1 as SGHRS and CDR2 as YFSETQ. The CDR3 is made up of 14 amino acids. The DNA for the CDR3 is TGCGCCAGCAGCTTGGACAGGGAGGCAGATACGCAGTATTTT. It encodes CASSLDREADTQYF.

This clonotype showed up just a few times. V usage is TRBV2 and J usage is TRBJ1-1, with D perhaps matching TRBD1 (6 bases). Germline lookup yields CDR1 SNHLY and CDR2 FYNNEI. V lost 10 bases to trimming and J lost 0 bases, with 12 bases between them. The CDR3 has 13 amino acids. The CDR3 region has the DNA TGTGCCACCCGGACAGAGTTGAACACTGAAGCTTTCTTT. Its translation: CATRTELNTEAFF.